This paragraph reports one TCR beta chain. These data originate in a study of T cell repertoires in cytomegalovirus infection. TCRdb passed the reads through MiXCR, listing each CDR3 protein once. The table records 510,000 or so distinct CDR3 sequences, about a quarter of them present only once. Germline CDR1 is SNHLY and CDR2 is FYNNEI. V lost 6 bases and J 0 bases, leaving 11 bases between the germline ends. There are 14 residues in the CDR3. The J gene is TRBJ1-1, the V gene TRBV2; unclear D gene. The sample was PBMCs. This clonotype originated in a human donor in good health (CMV status not recorded). Some clones in this sample may be carry-over from other donors' samples. The CDR3 sequence is CASSGYPLNTEAFF. CDR3 bases: TGTGCCAGCAGCGGGTACCCGTTGAACACTGAAGCTTTCTTT.